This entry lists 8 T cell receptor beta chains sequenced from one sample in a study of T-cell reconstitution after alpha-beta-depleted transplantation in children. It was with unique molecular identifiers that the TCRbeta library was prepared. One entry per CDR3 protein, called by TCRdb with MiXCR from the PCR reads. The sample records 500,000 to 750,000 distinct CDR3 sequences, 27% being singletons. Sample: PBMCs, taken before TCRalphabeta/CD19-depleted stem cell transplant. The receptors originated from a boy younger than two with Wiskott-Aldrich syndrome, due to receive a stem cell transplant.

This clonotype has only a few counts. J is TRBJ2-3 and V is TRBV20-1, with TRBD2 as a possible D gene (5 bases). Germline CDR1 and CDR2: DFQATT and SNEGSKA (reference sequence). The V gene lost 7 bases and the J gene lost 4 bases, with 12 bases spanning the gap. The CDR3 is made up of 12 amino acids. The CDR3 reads CSGVGSADTQYF. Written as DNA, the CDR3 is TGCAGTGGGGTGGGTAGCGCAGATACGCAGTATTTT.

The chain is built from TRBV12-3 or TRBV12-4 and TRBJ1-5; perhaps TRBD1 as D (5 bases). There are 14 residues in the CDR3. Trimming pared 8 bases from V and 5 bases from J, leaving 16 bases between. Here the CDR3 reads CASLTGPGDQPQHF. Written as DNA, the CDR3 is TGTGCCAGCCTGACGGGGCCAGGAGATCAGCCCCAGCATTTT.

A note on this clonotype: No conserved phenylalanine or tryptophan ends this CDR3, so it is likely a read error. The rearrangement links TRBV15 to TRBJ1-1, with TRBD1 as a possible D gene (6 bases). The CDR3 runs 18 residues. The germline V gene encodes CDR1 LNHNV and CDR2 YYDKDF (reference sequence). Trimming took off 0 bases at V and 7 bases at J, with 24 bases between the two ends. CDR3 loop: CATSRDIMGLGQGIEAFY. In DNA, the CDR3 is TGTGCCACCAGCAGAGATATAATGGGATTGGGGCAGGGGATTGAAGCTTTCTAT.

The CDR3 region is CASSLAITNYGYTF. The CDR3 bases are TGTGCCAGCAGCTTAGCCATAACTAACTATGGCTACACCTTC. V is TRBV7-2 and J is TRBJ1-2; D remains ambiguous. The CDR3 sequence is 14 residues long. The germline CDR1 and CDR2 sequences are SGHTA and FQGNSA. Deletions cut 0 bases from V and 0 bases from J, with 5 bases between.

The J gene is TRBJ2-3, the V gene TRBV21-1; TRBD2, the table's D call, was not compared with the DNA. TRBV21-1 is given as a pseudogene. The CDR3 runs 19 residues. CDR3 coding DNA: TGTGCCAGCAGCATTGGACCGGGACTAGCGGGAGAAGTGGCAGATACGCAGTATTTT. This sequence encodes CASSIGPGLAGEVADTQYF.

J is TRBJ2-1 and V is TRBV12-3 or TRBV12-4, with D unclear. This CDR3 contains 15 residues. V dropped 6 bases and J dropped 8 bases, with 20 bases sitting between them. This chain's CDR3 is CASSLLKGKSDEQFF. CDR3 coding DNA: TGTGCCAGCAGCCTCCTGAAGGGAAAGTCAGATGAGCAGTTCTTC.

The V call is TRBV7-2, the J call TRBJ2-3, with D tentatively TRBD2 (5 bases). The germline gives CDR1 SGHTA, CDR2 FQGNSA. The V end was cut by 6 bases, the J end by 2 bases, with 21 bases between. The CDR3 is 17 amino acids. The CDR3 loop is CASRPGARGLSTDTQYF. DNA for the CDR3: TGTGCCAGCAGGCCCGGAGCTAGAGGGTTATCCACAGATACGCAGTATTTT.

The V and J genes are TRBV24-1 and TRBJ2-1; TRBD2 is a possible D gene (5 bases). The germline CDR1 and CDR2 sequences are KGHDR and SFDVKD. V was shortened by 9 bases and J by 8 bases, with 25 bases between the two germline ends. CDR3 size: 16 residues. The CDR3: CATFGDRTALPDEQFF. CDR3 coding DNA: TGTGCCACCTTCGGGGATAGGACGGCCCTGCCCGATGAGCAGTTCTTC.